This TCR beta chain derives from a study of blood T cell repertoires in COVID-19. Whole-study context: Acute and convalescent COVID-19 samples came from the United States, Italy and Spain.

The Seattle patients, enrolled during active infection, were followed longitudinally. The germline V gene encodes CDR1 SGHVS and CDR2 FNYEAQ. J lost 0 bases, V lost 3 bases, and 9 bases had no gene match. The CDR3 spans 19 residues. Only in-frame clones appear in the TCRdb table, and some are missing; sequencing was by immunoSEQ multiplex PCR. In the table there are some 220,000 clones, about 81% of which are singletons. This receptor was taken from an older woman with COVID-19, enrolled during active disease. The chain couples TRBV7-6 to TRBJ2-1; 12 bases fit TRBD1. The material sequenced was peripheral blood. The CDR3 is CASSFRGQGAISSYNEQFF. CDR3 nucleotides: TGTGCCAGCAGCTTTCGGGGACAGGGGGCCATTAGCTCCTACAATGAGCAGTTCTTC.